This record covers a single T cell receptor (beta chain). Its antigen is unknown. One base away there is no much larger clone; base qualities are not given. The source of the sample is a study of cytomegalovirus exposure and HLA in healthy donors (dated by TCRdb to 2015 to 2018). Notes on the research overall: According to an earlier analysis of a few hundred of the donors, about 179 million T cells yielded roughly 110 million unique TCR beta sequences and about 300 Gb of sequence data. An early release that covered about 600 HLA-typed donors contained approximately 300 gigabases of sequencing data and tens of millions of unique TCR sequences. The genetic ancestry cluster associated with self-reported Caucasian donors included about four fifths of the 300 to 450 genotyped donors. The study aimed to test whether cataloging public T cell receptors could reveal signatures of past pathogen exposure. Using immunosequencing, the study profiled T cell repertoires from around 670 subjects and related those repertoires to cytomegalovirus serostatus. In addition to the first cohort of 650 to 800 subjects, a separate validation cohort of 130 or so different subjects was used. High-throughput TCR immunosequencing, statistical association of individual TCRs with disease status, and machine learning were combined to predict cytomegalovirus infection status. To study patterns of TCR occurrence, a later analysis re-analyzed previously published TCR beta repertoires from around 700 donors and added high-resolution HLA genotyping. Rather than using new phenotypic data, the later analysis identified candidate immune exposures from TCR beta sequences and from how often those sequences occurred across donors. An earlier analysis of 450 to 750 of the donors used high-throughput TCR beta sequencing to judge whether each TCR beta V gene segment behaved as functional or pseudogenic. Donor age, sex, ethnicity and CMV serostatus were compiled together with the repertoire data. In a later genetic analysis, genome-wide SNP genotypes for about 65% of the roughly 700 donors were used, and that subset was treated as a discovery cohort. Every repertoire in the discovery cohort had been generated on one and the same sequencing platform. Class I and class II HLA loci were covered by the typing at four-digit resolution. The number of donors typed differed by locus, with roughly 620-640 for A, B, C, DRB1 and DQB1, approximately 500 for DQA1, about 610 for DPA1, and around 460 for DPB1. Roughly five DR-DQ haplotypes were treated as single units for association and clustering because of strong linkage in the cohort. Among around 400 genotyped donors of the cohort, an average of about 220,000 unique TCR beta nucleotide sequences was sequenced per donor, of which about 20% were non-productive. What the work shows at the level of the full study, not this receptor alone: Broadly in line with IMGT annotations, most TCR beta V segments showed up in productive rearrangements about 87% or about 30% of the time in an earlier analysis of about 500 of the donors. The sequencing pipeline was judged likely to have produced a cluster of highly shared sequence variants as a technical artifact. Roughly uniform sequencing depth across donors was assumed in presence/absence analyses, although this assumption may not hold. When HLA alleles, especially DR and DQ, strongly co-occurred, attributing TCR associations to individual alleles was difficult. The study listed approximately 150 TCR beta chains as associated with cytomegalovirus. In vitro tests confirmed that a few of the cytomegalovirus-associated TCR beta chains recognize cytomegalovirus antigens. Only TCR beta chains were sequenced in this cohort, and the absence of alpha or paired-chain data limited detectable features. In a later analysis, the rate of TCR association differed among HLA loci, with DRB1 alleles having the most associated TCRs and HLA-C alleles having the fewest. In both the original and validation cohorts, the classifier was reported to diagnose cytomegalovirus status with high specificity and sensitivity. Linkage disequilibrium might explain the correlated functional status among segregating V segments, but an unknown experimental factor could not be ruled out. A later genetic analysis associated a missense DCLRE1C variant with V-gene and J-gene trimming of TCR beta chains, and an independent cohort replicated the association. In a later analysis, most CMV-associated TCR beta chains were found to appear HLA-restricted, with HLA associations seemingly driven largely by CMV exposure. A further reported finding was that TCR beta sequences accurately predicted the HLA-A and HLA-B alleles for most subjects in the first cohort. Most TCR sequences were seen in very few donors, while some public TCRs were found in many individuals. At a false discovery rate of 0.05, a later analysis linked 15,000 to 20,000 TCR beta sequences to specific HLA alleles. HLA typing was unavailable for some donors at each locus, so association tests used only the typed subset. The authors suggested that the approach could potentially be extended to other disease states and immunological phenotypes. In a later genetic analysis, fewer N-insertions in productive TCRs were reported among donors in an Asian-associated ancestry cluster than the roughly 670-donor mean. Compared with equally common non-associated chains, HLA-associated TCR beta chains in a later analysis were more clonally expanded and had lower generation probabilities. Several of the top co-occurrence clusters appeared to be linked to parvovirus B19, influenza, CMV and Epstein-Barr virus, according to a later analysis. The earlier analysis of a few hundred of the donors excluded roughly 17 rarely observed V segments, including chromosome 9 orphons, because counts were too low. CMV serostatus was the only immune exposure information available for the cohort.

The cohort comprised some 680 healthy bone marrow donors. Cohort members were all nominally healthy when sampled, although unrecorded immune exposures were likely present. The donor was CMV seronegative and belonged to the group of roughly 330 seronegative cohort members. A peripheral blood sample was collected from each donor, and TCR beta sequencing was performed on peripheral blood mononuclear cells. The Qiagen DNeasy Blood Extraction Kit was used to extract genomic DNA from the blood cell samples. Library method: the immunoSEQ multiplex PCR assay. For the multiplex PCR, a mixture combining 60 forward primers for TCR Vbeta segments and 13 reverse primers for TCR Jbeta segments was used. The CDR3 region of rearranged TCR beta genes was amplified from genomic DNA by a multiplex PCR assay. The amplified TCR beta libraries were sequenced on the Illumina HiSeq System as 87-base-pair reads. In the paper's pipeline: A later analysis counted approximately 76 million unique TCR beta chains across the 500 to 850 repertoires, and 10 million to 11 million of these chains were shared by at least two donors. Raw reads were error-corrected and collapsed into unique sequences by a nearest-neighbor algorithm in which closely related sequences were merged to remove PCR and sequencing errors. V, D and J gene segments were assigned by aligning CDR3 sequences to IMGT reference sequences. For a sequence to be retained, a match of at least six nucleotides to both a V gene segment and a J gene segment was required. A rearrangement was called productive if the CDR3 had no stop codons and remained in frame with V and J, and every other rearrangement was called non-productive. CDR3 was defined according to IMGT convention as the region running from the second conserved V-encoded cysteine to the conserved J-encoded phenylalanine. The earlier analysis of a few hundred of the donors excluded sequences that lacked an unambiguous match to a single V gene segment. An earlier analysis of a few hundred of the donors called V segments functional above 56.7% productive rearrangements and segregating when the between-donor standard deviation exceeded 5%. A statistical classification framework was built to diagnose cytomegalovirus status from the catalog of TCR beta chain sequences. In a later analysis, TCR nucleotide sequences were compared against IMGT/GENE-DB human TR gene sequences so that V and J genes could be assigned. In a later analysis, CDR3 sequences and most-parsimonious VDJ recombination scenarios were assigned using the TCRdist pipeline. In a later analysis, every TCR beta chain was defined by the combination of its CDR3 amino acid sequence and its V-gene family, and reads without a unique V-gene family were dropped. A later analysis removed 592 highly shared, low-generation-probability nucleotide sequences to deal with suspected cross-contamination and a sequencing artifact. A later analysis calculated a clonal expansion index for each public chain from normalized within-repertoire ranks of inferred template counts. In a later analysis, generation probabilities were computed with a VDJ recombination model fitted to out-of-frame rearrangements, and the resulting probabilities were checked against IGoR. In a later analysis, TCR-TCR, TCR-HLA and TCR-CMV co-occurrence was scored with hypergeometric tests, and a repertoire-size bias correction was applied to TCR pairs. A later analysis estimated false discovery rates by permuting HLA or CMV assignments 20 times. In a later analysis, co-occurring TCRs were grouped with DBSCAN, and TCRdist sequence similarity was added when clustering was performed within HLA-allele-positive subsets. Repertoires with fewer than 30,000 or more than 120,000 public chains were left out of co-occurrence clustering, as were a few repertoires with anomalous nucleotide sharing. The table comes from immuneACCESS by way of TCRdb, which keeps in-frame sequences with V and J called. Part of the clones is missing from these tables; in studies checked, under half for an unresolved V gene and the rest for unknown reasons. D and trimming come from the DNA, and the V and J calls and clone size come from that table. The sample profile shows 130,000 or so clones; roughly 78% of them were found once. Of the sample, 4.5% to 5.5% falls within the top ten clones.

Sequenced material: PBMCs. The sequence was obtained from a man aged 25 to 40 in good health and CMV-seronegative.

CDR3 sequence: CAWRGTSGRVPGELFF. The nucleotides are TGTGCCTGGAGAGGGACTAGCGGGAGAGTGCCCGGGGAGCTGTTTTTT. Recombination joined TRBV30 with TRBJ2-2; 14 central nucleotides agree with TRBD2. CDR1 GTSNPN and CDR2 SVGIG were looked up in the germline V gene (reference sequence). The junction shows trimming of 3 bases on V and 6 bases on J, and the gene matches do not reach 6 bases of it. The CDR3 measures 16 amino acids from cysteine to phenylalanine. The read is trimmed to its CDR3 DNA, 48 bases read in frame from base 1.